This TCR beta chain derives from a study of regulatory T cells in long-lasting Graves disease (dated by TCRdb to the early 2020s). Some background on the complete study: Antithyroid drugs had been taken for less than 3 months by newly diagnosed Graves' disease patients. This study used TCR sequencing and RNA sequencing of peripheral blood to compare persistent Graves' disease patients against newly diagnosed Graves' disease patients. The study took place in China and was registered as a clinical trial. A total of around 33 samples were covered by TCR sequencing, comprising approximately 13 persistent and roughly 20 newly diagnosed Graves' disease patients.

The sample's time point label, in plain terms: newly diagnosed GD, antithyroid drugs for less than 3 months. For both TCR sequencing and RNA sequencing, RNA was extracted from PBMCs using TRIzol. The diagnosis of Graves' disease was made according to American Thyroid Association guidelines. The patients came from an endocrinology department in Xi'an, China. Each patient gave 8.5 to 9.5 milliliters of peripheral blood, collected in an EDTA anticoagulant tube. Ficoll Paque Plus density gradient separation was used to isolate PBMCs, and no additional T cell sorting was done. RNA quality was checked with an Agilent 2100 Bioanalyzer and agarose gel, and concentration with a NanoDrop 2000. Worth noting for this clonotype: Its antigen is not yet known. This likely traces to a read error, being one base from a far larger clone.

From the germline V gene (reference sequence), CDR1 is SEHNR and CDR2 is FQNEAQ. From cysteine to phenylalanine, the CDR3 is 15 amino acids long. The kept DNA is CDR3 alone, 45 bases in frame from the first base. Libraries came from multiplex PCR. The instrument was an Illumina HiSeq 4000. TCR beta libraries were built with iRepertoire HTBI primers and Arm-PCR amplification of CDR3 regions. Before sequencing, the PCR products underwent gel purification. The authors' pipeline ran thus. A total of roughly 67 TRBV and some 13 TRBJ segments were identified across samples and were used for gene usage analysis of CDR3 amino acid clonotypes. COPE and FqMerger were used to merge filtered high-quality paired reads into contigs. BLAST was used to align contigs to IMGT TRBV, TRBD and TRBJ reference genes, and CDR3 was defined according to IMGT. Any clonotype with a frequency above 0.1% was counted as a highly expanded clone. Repertoire diversity was measured by Shannon entropy, and V-J evenness by the Gini coefficient. Clonotypes shared by more than one individual were considered public. TCRdb itself trimmed the public reads at Q25 with fastp, ran MiXCR and retained productive beta chains. One record per CDR3 amino acid sequence lists the most common genes and DNA. These V and J calls originate from TCRdb's pipeline instead of the authors' own analysis. For this sample the table gives over 350,000 distinct CDR3 sequences, of which 14% were detected only once. Of the sample, approximately 15% falls within the top ten clones.

Here is what the overall study found, with its caveats: Preferential use of TRBV28, TRBJ1-2 and TRBJ2-5 was observed in persistent disease, whereas TRBV20-1 and TRBJ2-1 were favored in newly diagnosed disease. Compared with newly diagnosed patients, patients with persistent Graves' disease had lower TCR Shannon entropy and fewer highly expanded clones, which suggests clonal expansion. The small sample size was acknowledged by the authors as a limitation that may reduce accuracy. A larger number of public clonotypes was shared among persistent patients (more than 2,500) than among newly diagnosed patients (around 970). Because the primary lesion, thyroid tissue, could not be accessed, the study looked at peripheral blood alone. Sequencing and analysis were limited to the TCR beta chain.

These data also formed part of another study, on T cells in Graves' hyperthyroidism and ophthalmopathy. Taken from the second paper: A patient counted as having stable Graves' hyperthyroidism if no progression to ophthalmopathy occurred over 18 months of follow-up. Hyperthyroidism patients were aged 18 to 65 years and newly diagnosed, with disease duration of less than 2 months. Any patient with an uncontrolled infection, another autoimmune disease, pregnancy or lactation was excluded. Diagnoses relied on clinical symptoms, serum thyroxine and TRAb, thyroid ultrasound and orbital computed tomography. A first-round RT-PCR of the TCR CDR3 used the HTBI primer set with the Qiagen OneStep RT-PCR kit. Most expanded thyroid clonotypes (frequency above 0.001) were also found in blood, which suggests that blood repertoires may mirror thyroid immune responses. A 13 V-J signature model separated ophthalmopathy from stable hyperthyroidism, with approximately 87% sensitivity and around 84% specificity in cross-validation and 80%/75% in testing. In validation, progression to ophthalmopathy was predicted by the model with more than 65% sensitivity and just over 72% specificity, a median of around 5.9 months before onset. To identify TCR V-J signatures that set the groups apart, the researchers used a discovery cohort of about a hundred patients, made up of around 40 with Graves' ophthalmopathy and about 60 with stable Graves' hyperthyroidism. Prospective prediction of ophthalmopathy was tested in an independent validation cohort consisting of fewer than 20 hyperthyroidism patients and approximately 16 patients who later progressed to ophthalmopathy. For training and testing, the approximately 92 patients in the discovery cohort were randomly divided in a 7:3 ratio. Thyroid tissue and blood T-cell repertoires from roughly 6 Graves' hyperthyroidism patients were also compared in the study. After blood sampling, hyperthyroidism patients were treated with methimazole at a starting dose of 30 mg daily, and ophthalmopathy patients were treated with high-dose intravenous methylprednisolone. A second multiplex PCR round built the libraries, followed by size selection and purification. Libraries were sequenced paired-end with 100 bp reads on an Illumina HiSeq2000. SOAPnuke was used to process the raw data, with reads discarded if the reads contained adapters or uncalled bases, had a mean Phred below 15, or lacked an exact constant-primer or identifier match. COPE v1.2.5 was used to merge the high-quality paired reads, and each unique nucleotide sequence was defined as a clonotype. MiTCR v1.1 was used to align the clonotypes against IMGT TRBV, TRBD and TRBJ reference segments. The analysis was restricted to V-J combinations with a frequency above 0.0001, which together covered 99.2% of the repertoires. A TCS score was defined as the ratio between F50 (clonal expansion) and ExV (chaos), using BLOSUM62-based TCRdist between CDR3 peptides within each V-J. Welch's t-statistics and random forest reduced roughly 540 V-J features to 10 to 15, which were used in a naive Bayes classifier (R e1071). Sample size was not statistically predetermined, and investigators were not blinded to group allocation. The paper reports TCR Vbeta CDR3 sequencing of over 130 peripheral blood samples: 43 ophthalmopathy, fewer than 85 hyperthyroidism and some 17 progressor patients.

The source material was peripheral blood mononuclear cells (PBMCs), sampled at new diagnosis, from a patient treated with antithyroid drugs. The rearranged chain carries TRBV7-9 and TRBJ2-3; a tentative D call is TRBD2 (5 bases match). This TCR was recovered from a woman aged 45 to 65 with Graves disease. Donor details come from another sample of the same person, matched by shared clones. CDR3 protein: CASSLGGSSTDTQCF. The base sequence is TGTGCCAGCAGCTTAGGCGGGTCTAGCACAGATACGCAGTGTTTT. The full variable domain, completed from the reference TRBV7-9 and TRBJ2-3 proteins outside the CDR3, reads DTGVSQNPRHKITKRGQNVTFRCDPISEHNRLYWYRQTLGQGPEFLTYFQNEAQLEKSRLLSDRFSAERPKGSFSTLEIQRTEQGDSAMYLCASSLGGSSTDTQCFGPGTRLTVL.